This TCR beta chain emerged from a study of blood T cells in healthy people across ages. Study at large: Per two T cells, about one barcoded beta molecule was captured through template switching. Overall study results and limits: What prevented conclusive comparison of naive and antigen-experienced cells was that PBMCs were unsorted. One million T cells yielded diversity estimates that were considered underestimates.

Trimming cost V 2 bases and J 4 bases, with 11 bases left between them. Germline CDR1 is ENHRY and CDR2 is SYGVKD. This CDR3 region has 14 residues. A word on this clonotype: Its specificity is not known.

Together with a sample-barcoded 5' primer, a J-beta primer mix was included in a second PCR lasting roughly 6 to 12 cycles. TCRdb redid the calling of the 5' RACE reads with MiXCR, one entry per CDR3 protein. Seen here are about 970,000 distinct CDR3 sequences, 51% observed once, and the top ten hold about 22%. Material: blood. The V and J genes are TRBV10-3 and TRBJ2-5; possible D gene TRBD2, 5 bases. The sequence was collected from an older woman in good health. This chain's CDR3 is CAISEEEGGETQYF. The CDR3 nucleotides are TGTGCCATCAGTGAGGAAGAGGGCGGAGAGACCCAGTACTTC.